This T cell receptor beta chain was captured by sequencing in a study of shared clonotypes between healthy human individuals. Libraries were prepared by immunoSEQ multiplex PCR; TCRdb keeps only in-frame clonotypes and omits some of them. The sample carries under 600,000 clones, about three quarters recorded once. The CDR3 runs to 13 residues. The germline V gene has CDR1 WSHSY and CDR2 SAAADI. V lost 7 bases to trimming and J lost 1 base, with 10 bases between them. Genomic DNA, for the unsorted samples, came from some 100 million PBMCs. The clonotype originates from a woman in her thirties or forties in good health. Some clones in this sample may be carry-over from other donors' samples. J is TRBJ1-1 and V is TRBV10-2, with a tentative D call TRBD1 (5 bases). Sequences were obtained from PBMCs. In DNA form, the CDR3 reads TGCGCCAGCATGGGGCGGTCGAACACTGAAGCTTTCTTT. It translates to CASMGRSNTEAFF.